The rows below give T cell receptor beta chains drawn from one sample of a study of post-analysis software for immune sequencing data. MiXCR was run by TCRdb on the PCR reads, yielding one entry per CDR3 protein. The table records around 260,000 distinct CDR3 sequences, about 38% of them present only once. The sample was blood. All receptors come from a girl aged 10 to 17 with multiple sclerosis. Both conserved end residues are part of each CDR3. D genes are given only for firm matches.

V gene,D gene,J gene,CDR3 protein
TRBV24-1,.,TRBJ2-5,CATSVGGFGETQYF
TRBV28,.,TRBJ2-7,CASSSVYRTLGGPGYEQYF
TRBV28,.,TRBJ2-3,CASRAGDITDTQYF
TRBV9,.,TRBJ2-4,CASSVDALAKNIQYF
TRBV6-1,TRBD1,TRBJ1-5,CASSGRDRGLSNQPQHF
TRBV7-9,.,TRBJ2-2,CASLTATGELFF
TRBV4-2,TRBD2,TRBJ2-7,CASSQDPGGPNEQYF
TRBV9,.,TRBJ2-3,CASSGAHGADTRYF
TRBV20-1,.,TRBJ2-3,CSAFHTDTQYF
TRBV27,.,TRBJ2-1,CASNSVGPSSYNEQFF
TRBV20-1,.,TRBJ2-7,CSARARQAFVCYEQYF
TRBV20-1,.,TRBJ1-5,CSARDPGSNQPQHF
TRBV11-2,.,TRBJ1-6,CASSWGTVTGYNSPLHF
TRBV20-1,.,TRBJ1-4,CSAKGLSNEKLFF
TRBV12-3/TRBV12-4,.,TRBJ2-2,CASSQGTGELFF
TRBV7-9,.,TRBJ1-4,CASSLGRLQRFF
TRBV2,.,TRBJ2-3,CASTSLVGDTQYF
TRBV5-6,TRBD1,TRBJ2-1,CASSLTGTGGDEQFF
TRBV11-2,TRBD1,TRBJ2-5,CASSGRGQGAKETQYF
TRBV10-2,.,TRBJ1-5,CASSESDPYNQPQHF
TRBV4-1,.,TRBJ2-5,CASSQIQGGETQYF
TRBV4-2,.,TRBJ1-1,CASSPAPGTEAFF
TRBV25-1,.,TRBJ1-3,CARGWRHEPGNTIYF
TRBV6-6,.,TRBJ1-2,CASSYSRGNYGYTF
TRBV20-1,.,TRBJ1-2,CSAQERGGRRGYTF
TRBV4-3,TRBD2,TRBJ2-1,CASSESSGGTYNEQFF
TRBV10-3,.,TRBJ1-4,CATRQGANEKLFF
TRBV5-4,.,TRBJ1-6,CASSFVGGWNNSPLHF
TRBV3-1,TRBD1,TRBJ1-5,CASSPGQGNDQPQHF
TRBV10-3,TRBD2,TRBJ2-1,CAISVPKRGGSNEQFF
TRBV7-9,.,TRBJ1-5,CASSLVDQPQHF